These 3 T cell receptor beta chains were sequenced from one sample in a study of T-cell reconstitution after alpha-beta-depleted transplantation in children. Library preparation (for TCRbeta) was performed with unique molecular identifiers. MiXCR, applied by TCRdb to the PCR reads, yields one record per CDR3 protein. The data show fewer than 120,000 distinct CDR3 sequences, with 10% seen just once and 6.5% to 9.5% held by the top ten. The source was PBMCs from the stem cell graft donor, collected from the stem cell graft. Receptor source: a human donor who donated a stem cell graft to a child with acute lymphoblastic leukemia.

This clonotype was counted at least ten times. The chain joins TRBV12-3 or TRBV12-4 to TRBJ1-2; D call uncertain. The V and J ends lost 3 bases and 3 bases respectively, with 14 bases between them. The CDR3 contains 15 residues. CDR3 region: CASSFSAGRDYGYTF. In DNA, the CDR3 is TGTGCCAGCAGTTTTTCCGCCGGGCGAGACTATGGCTACACCTTC.

This clonotype was found many times. The chain employs TRBV7-2 and TRBJ1-1; the D gene is possibly TRBD1 (5 bases). V was pared by 5 bases and J by 4 bases, with 20 bases between. Per germline, CDR1 SGHTA and CDR2 FQGNSA. The CDR3 runs 16 residues. The CDR3 loop is CASSPPGLQRGTEAFF. The CDR3 region has the DNA TGTGCCAGCAGCCCCCCCGGCCTGCAGAGGGGCACTGAAGCTTTCTTT.

Notes on this clonotype: This clone may be a read error of a much larger clone one base away. The CDR3 nucleotides read TGTGCCTGGAGTGTACGCCGGCGGTTCTACAATGAGCAGTTCTTC. Amino acid sequence: CAWSVRRRFYNEQFF. V is TRBV30 and J is TRBJ2-1; D is ambiguous. CDR1 and CDR2 (germline): GTSNPN, SVGIG (reference sequence). Trimming left V 0 bases short and J 3 bases short, with 12 bases between. This CDR3 comprises 15 residues.